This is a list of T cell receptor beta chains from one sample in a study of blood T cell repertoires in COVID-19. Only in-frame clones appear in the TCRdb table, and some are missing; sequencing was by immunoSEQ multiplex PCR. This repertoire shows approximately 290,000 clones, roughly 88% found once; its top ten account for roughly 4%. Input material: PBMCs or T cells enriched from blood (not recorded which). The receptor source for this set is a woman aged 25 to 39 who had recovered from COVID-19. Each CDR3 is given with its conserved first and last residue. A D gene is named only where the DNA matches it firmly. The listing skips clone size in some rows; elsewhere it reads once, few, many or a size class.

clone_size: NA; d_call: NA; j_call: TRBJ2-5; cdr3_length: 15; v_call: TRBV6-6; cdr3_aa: CASSTPYGGLETQYF; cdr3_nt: TGTGCCAGCAGTACCCCTTACGGGGGGCTGGAGACCCAGTACTTC
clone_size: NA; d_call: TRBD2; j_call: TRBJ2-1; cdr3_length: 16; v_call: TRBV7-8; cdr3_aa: CASSLGLAGRSGEQFF; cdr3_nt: TGTGCCAGCAGCTTAGGACTAGCGGGGCGATCCGGGGAGCAGTTCTTC
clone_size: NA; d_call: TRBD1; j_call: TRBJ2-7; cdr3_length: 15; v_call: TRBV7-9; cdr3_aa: CASSYRDRADYEQYF; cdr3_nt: TGTGCCAGCAGCTACAGGGACAGGGCCGACTACGAGCAGTACTTC
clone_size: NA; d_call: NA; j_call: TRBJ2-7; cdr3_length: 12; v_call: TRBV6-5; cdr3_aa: CASRANQGARYF; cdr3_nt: TGTGCCAGCAGGGCAAATCAAGGGGCGAGGTACTTC
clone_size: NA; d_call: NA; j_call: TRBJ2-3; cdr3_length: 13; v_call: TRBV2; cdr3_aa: CASSEQGTDTQYF; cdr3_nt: TGTGCCAGCAGTGAACAGGGGACAGATACGCAGTATTTT
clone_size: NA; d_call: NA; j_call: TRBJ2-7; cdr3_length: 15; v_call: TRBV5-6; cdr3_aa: CASSFRASVFNEQYF; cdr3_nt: TGTGCCAGCAGCTTTCGGGCTAGCGTGTTTAACGAGCAGTACTTC
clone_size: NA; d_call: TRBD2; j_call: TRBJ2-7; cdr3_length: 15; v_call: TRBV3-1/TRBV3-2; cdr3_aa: CASSHLSGGAGEQYF; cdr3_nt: TGTGCCAGCAGCCATTTGAGCGGGGGGGCGGGCGAGCAGTACTTC
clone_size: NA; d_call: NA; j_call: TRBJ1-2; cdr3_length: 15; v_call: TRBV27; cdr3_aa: CASEEIGGGGSGYTF; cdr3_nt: TGTGCCAGCGAGGAAATTGGCGGAGGAGGTTCGGGCTACACCTTC
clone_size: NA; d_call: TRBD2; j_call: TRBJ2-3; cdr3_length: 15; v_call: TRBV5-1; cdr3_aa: CASSLERDRGDTQYF; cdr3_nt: TGCGCCAGCAGCTTGGAGCGGGACCGGGGAGATACGCAGTATTTT
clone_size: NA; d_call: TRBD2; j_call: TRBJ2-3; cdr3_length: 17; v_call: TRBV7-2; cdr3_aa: CASRRTLAGGRTDTQYF; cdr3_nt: TGTGCCAGCAGACGAACCCTAGCGGGGGGGCGTACAGATACGCAGTATTTT
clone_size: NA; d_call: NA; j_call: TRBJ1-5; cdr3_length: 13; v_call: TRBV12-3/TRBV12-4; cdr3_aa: CASSRDNNQPQHF; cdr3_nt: TGTGCCAGCAGTCGGGACAACAATCAGCCCCAGCATTTT
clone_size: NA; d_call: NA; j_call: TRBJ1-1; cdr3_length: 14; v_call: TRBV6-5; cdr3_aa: CASIGGSGNTEAFF; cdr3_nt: TGTGCCAGCATCGGGGGGAGTGGAAACACTGAAGCTTTCTTT
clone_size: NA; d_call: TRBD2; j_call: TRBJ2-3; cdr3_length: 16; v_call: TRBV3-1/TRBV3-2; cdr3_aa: CASSKKGAGSTDTQYF; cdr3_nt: TGTGCCAGCTCTAAGAAGGGAGCGGGGAGCACAGATACGCAGTATTTT
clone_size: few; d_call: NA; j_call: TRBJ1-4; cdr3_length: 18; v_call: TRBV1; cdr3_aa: CTSSQGSDRGREDEKLFF; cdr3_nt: TGCACCAGCAGCCAAGGCTCGGACAGGGGGCGCGAAGATGAAAAACTGTTTTTT
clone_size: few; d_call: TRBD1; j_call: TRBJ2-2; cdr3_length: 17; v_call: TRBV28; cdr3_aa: CASRKQGALGDTGELFF; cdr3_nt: TGTGCCAGCAGAAAGCAGGGGGCTCTGGGAGACACCGGGGAGCTGTTTTTT
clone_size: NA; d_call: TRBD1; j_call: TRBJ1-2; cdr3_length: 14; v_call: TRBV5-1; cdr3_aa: CASSLEGTGYGYTF; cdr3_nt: TGCGCCAGCAGCTTGGAAGGGACAGGGTATGGCTACACCTTC
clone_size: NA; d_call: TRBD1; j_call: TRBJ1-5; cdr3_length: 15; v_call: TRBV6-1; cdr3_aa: CASSDTGDRTQPQHF; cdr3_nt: TGTGCCAGCAGTGACACCGGGGACAGGACTCAGCCCCAGCATTTT
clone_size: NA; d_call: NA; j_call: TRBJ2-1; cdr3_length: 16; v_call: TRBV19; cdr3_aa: CASSRSSGSSYNEQFF; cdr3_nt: TGTGCCAGTAGTCGGTCCAGCGGAAGCTCCTACAATGAGCAGTTCTTC
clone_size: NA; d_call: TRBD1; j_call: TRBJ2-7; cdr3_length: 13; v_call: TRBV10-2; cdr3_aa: CASRTGNSYEQYF; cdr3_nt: TGCGCCAGCCGGACAGGGAACTCCTACGAGCAGTACTTC
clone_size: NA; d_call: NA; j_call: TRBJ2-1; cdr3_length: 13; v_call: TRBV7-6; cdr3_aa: CASSLGGQREQFF; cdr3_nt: TGTGCCAGCAGCTTAGGGGGACAACGGGAGCAGTTCTTC
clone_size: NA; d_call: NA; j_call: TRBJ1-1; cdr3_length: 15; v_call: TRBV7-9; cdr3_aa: CASSLEGVRNTEAFF; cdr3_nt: TGTGCCAGCAGCTTAGAGGGAGTAAGGAACACTGAAGCTTTCTTT
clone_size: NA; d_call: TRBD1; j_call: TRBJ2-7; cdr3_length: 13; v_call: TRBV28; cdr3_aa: CASRGDSSYEQYF; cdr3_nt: TGTGCCAGCAGGGGGGACAGCTCCTACGAGCAGTACTTC
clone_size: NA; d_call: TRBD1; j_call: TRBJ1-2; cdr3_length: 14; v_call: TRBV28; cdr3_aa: CASRTGQGNYGYTF; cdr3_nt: TGTGCCAGCAGAACCGGACAGGGGAACTATGGCTACACCTTC
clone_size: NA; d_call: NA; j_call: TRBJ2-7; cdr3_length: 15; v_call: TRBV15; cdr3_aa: CATSRELSVSYEQYF; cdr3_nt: TGTGCCACCAGCAGAGAGCTGTCGGTTTCCTACGAGCAGTACTTC
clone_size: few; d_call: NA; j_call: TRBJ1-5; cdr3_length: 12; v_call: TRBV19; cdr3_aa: CASSPQDQPQHF; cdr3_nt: TGTGCCAGTAGTCCACAAGATCAGCCCCAGCATTTT
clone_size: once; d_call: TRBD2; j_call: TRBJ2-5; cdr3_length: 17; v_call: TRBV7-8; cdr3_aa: CASSLAQAGEYQETQYF; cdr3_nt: TGTGCCAGCAGCTTAGCGCAGGCGGGGGAGTACCAAGAGACCCAGTACTTC
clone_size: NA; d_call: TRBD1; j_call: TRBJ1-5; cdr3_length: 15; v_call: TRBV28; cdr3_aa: CASSSGQGNGQPQHF; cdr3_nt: TGTGCCAGCAGTTCGGGACAGGGGAATGGTCAGCCCCAGCATTTT
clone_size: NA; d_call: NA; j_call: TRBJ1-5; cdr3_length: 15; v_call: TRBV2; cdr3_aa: CASSEGQYSNQPQHF; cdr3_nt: TGTGCCAGCAGTGAGGGGCAGTATAGCAATCAGCCCCAGCATTTT
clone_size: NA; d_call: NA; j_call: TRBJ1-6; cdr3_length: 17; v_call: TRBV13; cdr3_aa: CASSSRKTGLNNSPLHF; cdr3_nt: TGTGCCAGCAGCTCCCGGAAGACGGGACTCAATAATTCACCCCTCCACTTT
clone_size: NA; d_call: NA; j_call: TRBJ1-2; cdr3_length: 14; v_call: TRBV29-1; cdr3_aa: CSVLGLPYNYGYTF; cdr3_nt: TGCAGCGTATTGGGCCTGCCCTATAACTATGGCTACACCTTC
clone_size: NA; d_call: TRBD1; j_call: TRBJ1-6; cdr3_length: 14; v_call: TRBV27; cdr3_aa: CASSLSTGGSPLHF; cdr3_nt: TGTGCCAGCAGTTTATCTACAGGGGGATCACCCCTCCACTTT
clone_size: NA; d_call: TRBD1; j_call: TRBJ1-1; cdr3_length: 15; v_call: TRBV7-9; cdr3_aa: CASSQTGGTDTEAFF; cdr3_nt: TGTGCCAGCAGCCAAACAGGGGGAACCGACACTGAAGCTTTCTTT
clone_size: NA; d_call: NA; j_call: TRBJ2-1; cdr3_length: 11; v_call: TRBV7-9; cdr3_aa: CASRTDWEQFF; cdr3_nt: TGTGCCAGCAGGACAGATTGGGAGCAGTTCTTC
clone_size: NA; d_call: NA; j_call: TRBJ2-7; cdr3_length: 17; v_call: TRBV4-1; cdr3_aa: CASSQDRAGAQTYEQYF; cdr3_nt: TGCGCCAGCAGCCAAGATCGGGCAGGGGCCCAAACCTACGAGCAGTACTTC
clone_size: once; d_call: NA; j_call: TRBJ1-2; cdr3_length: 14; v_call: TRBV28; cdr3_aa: CASSSDPGNYGYTF; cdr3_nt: TGTGCCAGCAGTTCGGATCCGGGGAACTATGGCTACACCTTC
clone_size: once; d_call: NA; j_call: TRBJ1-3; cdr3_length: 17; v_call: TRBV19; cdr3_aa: CASSILQGSISGNTIYF; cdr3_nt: TGTGCCAGTAGTATACTTCAGGGAAGCATCTCTGGAAACACCATATATTTT
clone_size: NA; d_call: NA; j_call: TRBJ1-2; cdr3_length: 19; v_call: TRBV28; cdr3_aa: CASSFTFRPSTGSGYGYTF; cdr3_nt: TGTGCCAGCAGTTTTACTTTTCGGCCGTCTACAGGGTCTGGCTATGGCTACACCTTC
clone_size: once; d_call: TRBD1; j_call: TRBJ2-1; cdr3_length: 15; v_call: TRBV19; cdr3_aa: CASSMGTGIYNEQFF; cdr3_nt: TGTGCCAGTAGTATGGGGACAGGAATCTACAATGAGCAGTTCTTC
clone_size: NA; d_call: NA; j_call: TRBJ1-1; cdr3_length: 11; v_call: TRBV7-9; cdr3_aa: CASSRTDEAFF; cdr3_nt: TGTGCCAGCAGCCGGACAGATGAAGCTTTCTTT
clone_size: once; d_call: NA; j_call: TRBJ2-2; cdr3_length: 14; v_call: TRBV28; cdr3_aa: CASVEGRNTGELFF; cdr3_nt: TGTGCCAGCGTTGAAGGGAGAAACACCGGGGAGCTGTTTTTT
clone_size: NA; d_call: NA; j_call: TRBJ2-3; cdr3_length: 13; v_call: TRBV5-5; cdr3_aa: CASSRGISDTQYF; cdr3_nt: TGTGCCAGCAGCCGGGGTATTTCAGATACGCAGTATTTT
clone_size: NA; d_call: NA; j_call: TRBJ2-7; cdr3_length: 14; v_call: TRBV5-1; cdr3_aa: CASSLVAGSYEQYF; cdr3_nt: TGCGCCAGCAGCTTGGTTGCGGGATCCTACGAGCAGTACTTC
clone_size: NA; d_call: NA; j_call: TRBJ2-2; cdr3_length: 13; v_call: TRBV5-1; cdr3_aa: CASSPANTGELFF; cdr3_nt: TGCGCCAGCAGTCCAGCGAACACCGGGGAGCTGTTTTTT